This TCR beta chain originates from a study of identical twins. The table lists this clonotype with a count of one. Germline CDR1 reads MNHNS; CDR2 reads SASEGT. This CDR3 comprises 17 residues. V dropped 8 bases and J dropped 4; count of bases not matched to a gene: 13. TCRdb independently ran MiXCR on the 5' RACE reads; one entry per CDR3 protein. Seen here are nearly 650,000 distinct CDR3 sequences, roughly 6.6% observed once, and the top ten hold roughly 1.6%. This same sample was also part of a study on yellow fever vaccine responses in identical twins.

This TCR derives from a woman aged 18 to 35 in good health. The chain is built from TRBV6-1 and TRBJ2-2; 10 positions match TRBD2. Sequencing input: PBMCs. The CDR3 sequence is CASGATAGGRGTGELFF. CDR3 sequence (DNA): TGTGCCAGCGGGGCCACAGCGGGGGGGCGGGGCACCGGGGAGCTGTTTTTT.